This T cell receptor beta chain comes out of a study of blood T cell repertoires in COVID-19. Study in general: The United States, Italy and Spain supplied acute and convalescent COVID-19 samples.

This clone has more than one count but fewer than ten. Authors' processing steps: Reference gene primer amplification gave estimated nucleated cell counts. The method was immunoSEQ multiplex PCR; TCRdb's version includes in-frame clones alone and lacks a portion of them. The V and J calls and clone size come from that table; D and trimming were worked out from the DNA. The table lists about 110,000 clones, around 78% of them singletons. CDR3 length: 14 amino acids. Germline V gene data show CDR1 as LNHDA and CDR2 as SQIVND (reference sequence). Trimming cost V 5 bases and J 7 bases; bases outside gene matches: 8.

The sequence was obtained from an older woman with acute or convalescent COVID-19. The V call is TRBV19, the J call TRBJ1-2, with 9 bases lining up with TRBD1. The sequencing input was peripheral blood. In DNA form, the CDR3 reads TGTGCCAGTAGTGCGTGGGACAGGGAGTTTGGCTACACCTTC. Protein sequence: CASSAWDREFGYTF.